This entry concerns a single T cell receptor delta chain. Its antigen remains unidentified. Given a far larger clone just one base away, this is likely a sequencing read error. V is cut back by 3 bases and J by 8 bases, with 0 bases in the junction unmatched. The CDR3, cysteine through phenylalanine, is 12 amino acids long. This entry keeps only the CDR3 DNA: 36 bases, framed from base 1. The germline V gene sets CDR1 to GEAIGNYY and CDR2 to EKD. The data originate from a study of gammadelta T cells in human blood (dated by TCRdb to 2020 to 2022). Results and caveats for the whole study, not just this receptor: According to the study, polyclonal expansion of innate gamma-delta T cells right after birth appeared to be driven by microbial exposure.

Library creation used RT-PCR. The sample was run on an Illumina MiSeq. Clone calls in TCRdb were regenerated from the public reads with CATT, after which identical DNA sequences shared one row. For this sample there are about 720 delta-chain clones; around 55% appear just once. The ten largest clonotypes hold approximately 31% of the sample. The sample consisted of Vgamma9Vdelta2 gamma-delta T cells from cord blood. The chain links TRDV2 with TRDJ2, with 9 bases in between that match TRDD3. The sequence derives from a newborn. The DNA reads TGTGCCTGTGACGGGGGATACGCACAACTCTTCTTT. The encoded protein is CACDGGYAQLFF.